A single sample is the source of the 31 T cell receptor beta chains below, sequenced in a study of PD-1 blockade in classical Hodgkin lymphoma. Time point given: cycle 4 day 1 (C4D1), after less than 7 weeks of nivolumab. Exposure to brentuximab vedotin varied, and each patient had relapsed following autologous stem cell transplantation. TCRdb's copy holds only in-frame clones and misses some; the assay was immunoSEQ multiplex PCR. Counted here are 45,000 to 55,000 clones, around 74% occurring once; the ten biggest clones make up more than 10%. Material: peripheral blood mononuclear cells (PBMCs), obtained before the fourth cycle of nivolumab. The receptor source for this set is a human donor with classical Hodgkin lymphoma.

The chain couples TRBV19 to TRBJ1-2, with D possibly matching TRBD1 (5 bases). Per germline, CDR1 LNHDA and CDR2 SQIVND (reference sequence). V was pared by 7 bases and J by 4 bases, with 28 bases between. The CDR3 contains 18 residues. CDR3 sequence: CASTRGGSGSPSVYGYTF. The CDR3 nucleotides read TGTGCCAGTACCCGAGGAGGTTCAGGGAGCCCCTCGGTCTATGGCTACACCTTC.

The sample holds one count of this clone. The genes are TRBV19 and TRBJ1-1, with D maybe TRBD1 (6 bases). The CDR3 runs 15 residues. From germline, CDR1 is LNHDA and CDR2 SQIVND (reference sequence). V lost 5 bases to trimming and J lost 4 bases, with 17 bases between them. The DNA of the CDR3 is TGTGCCAGTAGTTTCCTACAGGGTCTCGGCACTGAAGCTTTCTTT. The encoded protein is CASSFLQGLGTEAFF. The full variable domain, with the rest looked up from reference TRBV19 and TRBJ1-1, is DGGITQSPKYLFRKEGQNVTLSCEQNLNHDAMYWYRQDPGQGLRLIYYSQIVNDFQKGDIAEGYSVSREKKESFPLTVTSAQKNPTAFYLCASSFLQGLGTEAFFGQGTRLTVV.

This rearrangement joins TRBV28 to TRBJ1-5, with D unclear. The V end was cut by 1 base, the J end by 4 bases, with 11 bases between. The length of the CDR3 is 15 residues. Germline CDR1 MDHEN, CDR2 SYDVKM. Here the CDR3 reads CASSLSETVNQPQHF. As DNA, the CDR3 is TGTGCCAGCAGTTTATCCGAGACGGTTAATCAGCCCCAGCATTTT.

This rearrangement joins TRBV7-2 to TRBJ2-7; 10 bases line up with TRBD2. The V segment lost 3 bases and the J segment 4 bases; nucleotides outside the gene matches: 3. Germline V CDR1 and CDR2: SGHTA, FQGNSA. There are 14 residues in the CDR3. CDR3 sequence: CASSFGLAAYEQYF. DNA for the CDR3: TGTGCCAGCAGCTTCGGACTAGCGGCATACGAGCAGTACTTC.

A single count supports this clone. The J gene is TRBJ2-1, the V gene TRBV5-1; 7 nucleotides line up with TRBD2. With V trimmed by 4 bases and J by 7 bases, 8 bases remained unmatched. The CDR3 extends over 14 amino acids. Per germline, CDR1 SGHRS and CDR2 YFSETQ. In DNA, the CDR3 is TGCGCCAGCAGCGTCCGGGAGGCCAATAATGAGCAGTTCTTC. As protein: CASSVREANNEQFF. Variable domain in full (rest from reference TRBV5-1 and TRBJ2-1): KAGVTQTPRYLIKTRGQQVTLSCSPISGHRSVSWYQQTPGQGLQFLFEYFSETQRNKGNFPGRFSGRQFSNSRSEMNVSTLELGDSALYLCASSVREANNEQFFGPGTRLTVL.

CDR3 amino acids: CASSPDRVGTGELFF. The CDR3, as DNA: TGTGCCAGCAGCCCCGACAGGGTAGGCACCGGGGAGCTGTTTTTT. The chain combines TRBV7-8 with TRBJ2-2; 7 bases are a match to TRBD1. CDR3 length: 15 amino acids. The V and J ends lost 5 bases and 4 bases, in that order; junction bases with no gene match: 7. CDR1 SGHVS and CDR2 FQNEAQ come from the germline V gene.

This sequence joins TRBV28 and TRBJ2-3, with D uncertain. Germline CDR1 MDHEN, CDR2 SYDVKM. The CDR3 runs to 14 residues. Trimming shortened V by 2 bases and J by 8 bases, and 14 bases separated the two germline ends. CDR3 residues: CASSLEFFRATQYF. CDR3 in DNA: TGTGCCAGCAGTTTAGAGTTCTTTAGAGCTACGCAGTATTTT. The entire variable domain, with the rest obtained from reference TRBV28 and TRBJ2-3, is as follows: DVKVTQSSRYLVKRTGEKVFLECVQDMDHENMFWYRQDPGLGLRLIYFSYDVKMKEKGDIPEGYSVSREKKERFSLILESASTNQTSMYLCASSLEFFRATQYFGPGTRLTVL.

V is TRBV5-1 and J is TRBJ2-7, with 8 bases fitting TRBD1. V lost 3 bases to trimming and J lost 1 base; unmatched junction nucleotides: 3. Germline assignment: CDR1 SGHRS and CDR2 YFSETQ. This CDR3 is built from 14 residues. CDR3 coding DNA: TGCGCCAGCAGCTCAGGGGGCCCGTCCTACGAGCAGTACTTC. This encodes CASSSGGPSYEQYF.

In this sample, this clone turned up a few times. This chain joins TRBV6-5 and TRBJ2-1; 9 nucleotides line up with TRBD1. Germline V gene sequence: CDR1 MNHEY, CDR2 SVGAGI. V gave up 4 bases and J gave up 7 bases; unmatched junction bases: 5. The CDR3 consists of 14 residues. CDR3 nucleotide sequence: TGTGCCAGCAGTTCCGGGACAGGGTTAAATGAGCAGTTCTTC. Protein product: CASSSGTGLNEQFF.

The chain carries TRBV7-3 and TRBJ2-1, with TRBD2 matching 10 bases. The CDR3 consists of 13 residues. The V segment lost 4 bases and the J segment 10 bases; nucleotides outside the gene matches: 4. Per the germline V gene, CDR1 is SGHTA and CDR2 is FQGTGA. This chain's CDR3 is CASSSRAGGEQFF. In DNA form, the CDR3 reads TGTGCCAGCAGCTCCCGAGCGGGAGGGGAGCAGTTCTTC.

The chain combines TRBV5-4 with TRBJ2-3; 7 nucleotides align to TRBD2. The CDR3 loop spans 16 amino acids. Unmatched junction bases numbered 8, after V lost 4 bases and J lost 0 bases. CDR1 and CDR2 from the germline V gene are SGHNT and YYREEE (reference sequence). For the CDR3, the DNA is TGTGCCAGCAGCCGGCTAGCGGAACATAGCACAGATACGCAGTATTTT. Amino acid sequence: CASSRLAEHSTDTQYF.

J is TRBJ2-3 and V is TRBV7-2, with TRBD1 as a possible D gene (5 bases). Trimming left V 1 base short and J 8 bases short, with 10 bases between. CDR1 is SGHTA and CDR2 is FQGNSA in the germline V gene. This CDR3 is 13 amino acids long. CDR3 sequence reads: CASSLVRDGTQYF. In nucleotides, the CDR3 is TGTGCCAGCAGCTTAGTCAGGGATGGTACGCAGTATTTT.

The chain links TRBV28 to TRBJ2-4; D gene ambiguous. V was cut by 8 bases and J by 3 bases, with 11 bases left in between. This CDR3 is built from 13 residues. CDR1 is MDHEN and CDR2 is SYDVKM in the germline V gene. DNA of the CDR3: TGTGCCAGCCAGGCGTTTGACAAAAACATTCAGTACTTC. Amino acid sequence: CASQAFDKNIQYF. The entire variable domain, with the rest obtained from reference TRBV28 and TRBJ2-4, is as follows: DVKVTQSSRYLVKRTGEKVFLECVQDMDHENMFWYRQDPGLGLRLIYFSYDVKMKEKGDIPEGYSVSREKKERFSLILESASTNQTSMYLCASQAFDKNIQYFGAGTRLSVL.

This clone was detected many times. The chain carries TRBV5-1 and TRBJ2-2, with 7 bases lining up with TRBD2. Germline CDR1 SGHRS, CDR2 YFSETQ. This CDR3 has 16 residues. Trimming cost V 0 bases and J 4 bases; bases outside gene matches: 6. The DNA of the CDR3 is TGCGCCAGCAGCTTGGAATGGTTAGCGGGCACCGGGGAGCTGTTTTTT. It yields the protein CASSLEWLAGTGELFF.

Details on this clone: One junction end does not reproduce the germline sequence, and a read error may be involved. This chain joins TRBV6-1 and TRBJ2-7; TRBD2 matches 8 bases. This CDR3 contains 14 residues. Germline assignment: CDR1 MNHNS and CDR2 SASEGT. This CDR3 is CASRRPGGRYGQYF. CDR3 in DNA: TGTGCCAGCAGGAGGCCGGGAGGGCGCTACGGGCAGTACTTC.

This clone was recorded a few times. The gene calls are TRBV11-2 and TRBJ1-1; 7 bases fit TRBD1. The length of the CDR3 is 15 residues. The ends lost 4 bases at V and 0 bases at J; junction bases unmatched: 5. Germline V gene data show CDR1 as SGHAT and CDR2 as FQNNGV. Written as DNA, the CDR3 is TGTGCCAGCAGCTCCTTACAGGGGATGAACACTGAAGCTTTCTTT. Amino acids: CASSSLQGMNTEAFF.

The V and J genes are TRBV6-1 and TRBJ1-2; 7 bases agree with TRBD1. The V gene's germline CDR1 is MNHNS and CDR2 SASEGT. The CDR3 loop spans 14 amino acids. V shed 6 bases, J shed 2 bases, and the junction held 6 bases outside the gene matches. CDR3 in amino acids: CASRITGVNYGYTF. In DNA form, the CDR3 reads TGTGCCAGCAGAATTACAGGGGTCAACTATGGCTACACCTTC.

In its sample, this clone was seen once. The chain combines TRBV11-2 with TRBJ2-5; D perhaps matches TRBD2 (6 bases). Germline CDR1 and CDR2: SGHAT and FQNNGV. The CDR3 covers 14 residues. The ends were cut back, 5 bases at V and 3 bases at J, with 13 bases in the middle. CDR3 protein: CASSPRTMEETQYF. DNA for the CDR3: TGTGCCAGCAGCCCCCGGACTATGGAAGAGACCCAGTACTTC.

V is TRBV4-1 and J is TRBJ2-1; a weak D match, TRBD2 (6 bases). The CDR3 has 16 residues. With 0 bases removed from V and 6 bases from J, the gap between germline ends came to 15 bases. Germline loops: CDR1 MGHRA, CDR2 YSYEKL. This CDR3 reads CASSQDGRRGGNEQFF. In DNA form, the CDR3 reads TGCGCCAGCAGCCAAGATGGGCGTAGGGGAGGCAATGAGCAGTTCTTC.

The chain joins TRBV28 to TRBJ1-4; TRBD1 agrees at 10 bases. The CDR3 is 15 residues long. Looked up from germline, CDR1 is MDHEN and CDR2 is SYDVKM. J lost 6 bases, V lost 3 bases, and 4 bases had no gene match. CDR3 in DNA: TGTGCCAGCAGTTTTTACGGGACAGGGGATGAAAAACTGTTTTTT. Amino acid sequence: CASSFYGTGDEKLFF.

V gene TRBV10-3 combines with J gene TRBJ1-1; D unclear. Germline values: CDR1 ENHRY, CDR2 SYGVKD. This CDR3 comprises 12 residues. V dropped 4 bases and J dropped 0 bases, with 3 bases sitting between them. CDR3 nucleotides: TGTGCCATCAGTGGGGTGAACACTGAAGCTTTCTTT. Translating gives CAISGVNTEAFF.

The rearrangement joins TRBV7-9 to TRBJ1-1, with a tentative D call TRBD1 (5 bases). Germline V lookup: CDR1 SEHNR, CDR2 FQNEAQ (reference sequence). The V gene lost 8 bases and the J gene lost 3 bases, with 13 bases spanning the gap. The CDR3 spans 13 residues. The CDR3 DNA reads TGTGCCAGCCTTTCCGGGGGGGACACTGAAGCTTTCTTT. It codes for CASLSGGDTEAFF.

The chain combines TRBV7-2 with TRBJ2-1, with D hard to call. Per the germline V gene, CDR1 is SGHTA and CDR2 is FQGNSA. The CDR3 is 15 amino acids. The ends were cut back, 5 bases at V and 0 bases at J, with 11 bases in the middle. CDR3 loop: CASSTQLGSYNEQFF. The CDR3 nucleotides are TGTGCCAGCAGCACACAACTTGGCTCCTACAATGAGCAGTTCTTC. Complete variable domain (other parts from reference TRBV7-2 and TRBJ2-1): GAGVSQSPSNKVTEKGKDVELRCDPISGHTALYWYRQSLGQGLEFLIYFQGNSAPDKSGLPSDRFSAERTGGSVSTLTIQRTQQEDSAVYLCASSTQLGSYNEQFFGPGTRLTVL.

The V gene is TRBV29-1, the J gene TRBJ1-2; possibly TRBD1 for D (5 bases). The CDR3 totals 14 residues. The V end was cut by 1 base, the J end by 8 bases, with 17 bases between. Per the germline V gene, CDR1 is SQVTM and CDR2 is ANQGSEA. The CDR3 is CSVEVPRGGEGYTF. The CDR3, as DNA: TGCAGCGTTGAAGTCCCCCGGGGAGGGGAGGGCTACACCTTC.

This clone was seen a few times. This chain connects TRBV4-2 to TRBJ2-2; TRBD2 matches at 13 bases. Germline V gene data show CDR1 as LGHNA and CDR2 as YNFKEQ. The V gene end was trimmed by 0 bases and the J gene end by 3 bases; junction bases not matched to a gene: 1. This CDR3 is 17 amino acids long. DNA of the CDR3: TGTGCCAGCAGCCAAGAAGGACTAGCGGGAGACACCGGGGAGCTGTTTTTT. It translates to CASSQEGLAGDTGELFF.

The gene calls are TRBV28 and TRBJ1-2, with D hard to call. V lost 1 base and J 5 bases, leaving 14 bases between the germline ends. Germline V gene sequence: CDR1 MDHEN, CDR2 SYDVKM. This CDR3 contains 15 residues. CDR3 protein: CASSLSPSRPYGYTF. CDR3 sequence (DNA): TGTGCCAGCAGTTTATCCCCGTCGAGGCCTTATGGCTACACCTTC.

J is TRBJ2-7 and V is TRBV7-2, with 7 nucleotides matching TRBD1. The CDR3 runs 15 residues. The ends lost 0 bases at V and 4 bases at J; junction bases unmatched: 6. Germline-derived CDR1 and CDR2 are SGHTA and FQGNSA. The CDR3 here is CASSLAGTAGYEQYF. The CDR3 nucleotides read TGTGCCAGCAGCTTAGCCGGGACAGCCGGATACGAGCAGTACTTC.

This clone was recorded a few times. Other nucleotide sequences in the sample specify the same CDR3. The chain carries TRBV2 and TRBJ1-5; 7 bases map to TRBD1. This CDR3 has 14 residues. Trimming at V came to 4 bases and at J to 5 bases, leaving 5 bases not matched to a gene. The germline gives CDR1 SNHLY, CDR2 FYNNEI. CDR3 in amino acids: CASSGTGEDQPQHF. CDR3 in DNA: TGTGCCAGCAGTGGCACAGGGGAAGATCAGCCCCAGCATTTT.

The chain combines TRBV11-3 with TRBJ2-2; perhaps TRBD1 as D (6 bases). This CDR3 is built from 18 residues. Trimming took 2 bases from V and 0 from J, leaving 16 bases between them. Germline V gene sequence: CDR1 SGHNT, CDR2 YENEEA. The CDR3 coding sequence is TGTGCCAGCAGCTTAACCCTGGGGGCAGGGGCGAACACCGGGGAGCTGTTTTTT. This encodes CASSLTLGAGANTGELFF.

This clone was seen only a few times. This chain uses TRBV18 with TRBJ2-7; no firm D call. CDR3 size: 13 residues. The V gene's germline CDR1 is KGHSH and CDR2 LQKENI. V lost 0 bases and J lost 6, with 9 bases in between. The CDR3 DNA follows: TGTGCCAGCTCACCACCGGGGTCGGGCGAGCAGTACTTC. Its protein is CASSPPGSGEQYF.

V gene TRBV5-1 combines with J gene TRBJ2-1; 11 nucleotides agree with TRBD1. V lost 2 bases, J lost 7 bases, and 2 bases stayed unmatched. Germline CDR1 reads SGHRS; CDR2 reads YFSETQ. This CDR3 has 14 residues. For the CDR3, the DNA is TGCGCCAGCAGCTTCCGGGACAGGGGGAATGAGCAGTTCTTC. It encodes CASSFRDRGNEQFF.